This record looks at one TCR beta chain sequence and its context. No cognate antigen has been identified for it. No much larger clone exists at a distance of one base, and base qualities are not known. In the prospective study, participants were 18 to 89 years old, resided in approximately 22 geographic areas of the United States, and were enrolled through a virtual design. Cohort assignment in the prospective study relied on participant-reported clinical history from a screening survey and a study questionnaire. Recovered participants in ImmuneRACE Cohort 3 were defined by two consecutive negative NP/OP PCR tests, clearance by a healthcare professional, or resolution of symptoms. In the prospective study, whole blood, serum and a nasopharyngeal or oropharyngeal swab were collected from each participant by mobile phlebotomists. Additional blood draws and questionnaires over an approximately two-month period could optionally be provided by prospective study participants. Prospective study blood samples were shipped either frozen or at room temperature before DNA extraction.

V has 1 base trimmed and J has 9 bases trimmed; junction bases matching no gene number 3. The CDR3 contains 13 residues, cysteine and phenylalanine counted. Only the CDR3 part of the read is kept: 39 bases, read in frame from the first base. This sample is drawn from a study of blood T cell repertoires in COVID-19 (dated by TCRdb to between 2020 and 2021). Background on the whole study: Samples from collaborators originated in the United States, Italy and Spain and spanned both the acute and convalescent phases of COVID-19. The dataset comprised deeply sampled blood TCRbeta repertoires from subjects exposed to, actively infected with, or recovered from COVID-19. The repertoires were released in a freely available public database intended as a resource for research on the immune response to SARS-CoV-2. HLA class I and class II types, where available, came from metadata supplied by the sample provider rather than from assay-based typing. The samples were drawn from the first 160 participants of the ongoing ImmuneRACE study and from 1,254 subjects provided by 6 global collaborators. The sample metadata nearly always contained a de-identified subject ID, COVID-19 status, age in years and sex. The prospective study material was composed of cDNA or gDNA derived from T cells, B-cell-depleted T cells, or PBMCs. What the work shows at the level of the full study, not this receptor alone: The amount of clinical and demographic metadata varied by source and participant and was provided uncurated.

TCRbeta CDR3 regions were amplified from genomic DNA using the immunoSEQ Assay, a bias-controlled multiplex PCR. The source study handled its data this way. Within the assay, amplification of reference gene primers was used to estimate how many nucleated cells each sample contained. Sequence reads were collapsed and filtered to measure the absolute abundance of every unique TCRbeta CDR3 rearrangement. For each sample, productive Simpson clonality was calculated as the square root of Simpson's diversity index across productive rearrangements. TCRdb re-hosts the immuneACCESS table, in-frame sequences only. Its copies lack some clones; in the studies checked, an unresolved V gene accounts for under half of them, and the cause for the rest is not known. The D gene and trimming were derived from the DNA, and the V and J assignments and clone size from that table. A total of 250,000 to 350,000 clones appear in this sample, roughly nine tenths of them only once. 2.4% of the sample is held by the ten biggest clonotypes.

The receptor chain draws on TRBV12-3 or TRBV12-4 and TRBJ2-1; 7 junctional bases match TRBD2. The sequenced material came from PBMCs or T cells enriched from blood (not recorded which). This clonotype was obtained from a young woman who had recovered from COVID-19. The CDR3 protein is CASSLGAGVEQFF. The nucleotide sequence is given as TGTGCCAGCAGTTTAGGGGCGGGAGTTGAGCAGTTCTTC.